These 14 T cell receptor beta chains were sequenced from one sample in a study of blood T cell repertoires in COVID-19. TCRdb's table, derived via immunoSEQ multiplex PCR, lists solely in-frame clones and lacks some. The top ten clones hold roughly 28% of a sample with under 150,000 clones, about 87% of them seen once. Material: peripheral blood. The receptors originated from a human donor in a cohort sampled during active COVID-19.

V is TRBV2 and J is TRBJ1-6; D not resolved. Germline V gene sequence: CDR1 SNHLY, CDR2 FYNNEI. The CDR3 has 14 amino acids. Between the trimmed V and J ends, which lost 2 bases and 10 bases, there was a span of 12 bases. The CDR3 reads CASSERSGNSPLHF. The CDR3 nucleotides are TGTGCCAGCAGTGAACGCTCGGGGAACTCACCCCTCCACTTT.

The gene calls are TRBV29-1 and TRBJ1-4; TRBD1 aligns across 9 bases. This CDR3 is built from 16 residues. The V gene end was trimmed by 6 bases and the J gene end by 4 bases; junction bases not matched to a gene: 12. Germline assignment: CDR1 SQVTM and CDR2 ANQGSEA. The CDR3 region is CSVTGGRSSGNEKLFF. The CDR3 coding sequence is TGCAGCGTCACAGGGGGCCGGTCATCGGGTAATGAAAAACTGTTTTTT.

The rearrangement joins TRBV4-1 to TRBJ2-1, with D tentatively TRBD1 (6 bases). Trimming took off 1 base at V and 4 bases at J, with 14 bases between the two ends. The CDR3 sequence is 16 residues long. Germline-derived CDR1 and CDR2 are MGHRA and YSYEKL. CDR3 protein: CASSQGPGTSYNEQFF. Here the CDR3 DNA reads TGCGCCAGCAGCCAAGGGCCCGGGACATCTTACAATGAGCAGTTCTTC.

The chain is built from TRBV15 and TRBJ1-2, with TRBD1 identical over 8 bases. V shed 0 bases, J shed 8 bases, and the junction held 8 bases outside the gene matches. The CDR3 consists of 15 residues. Germline V gene sequence: CDR1 LNHNV, CDR2 YYDKDF (reference sequence). The DNA of the CDR3 is TGTGCCACCAGCAGAGATAGGACAGGGATCGGCGGCTACACCTTC. This codes for CATSRDRTGIGGYTF.

The chain has TRBV7-9 and TRBJ2-3, with 12 bases aligning to TRBD2. V dropped 4 bases and J dropped 1; count of bases not matched to a gene: 6. The CDR3 runs 17 residues. The germline CDR1 and CDR2 sequences are SEHNR and FQNEAQ (reference sequence). CDR3 nucleotides: TGTGCCAGCAGCTGGCCACTAGCGGGGGGCCGCACAGATACGCAGTATTTT. This translates into CASSWPLAGGRTDTQYF.

The chain recombines TRBV6-6 with TRBJ2-1, with 7 bases aligning to TRBD1. Germline CDR1 is MNHNY and CDR2 is SVGAGI (reference sequence). This CDR3 has 15 amino acids. The trim removed 7 bases at V and 7 bases at J, leaving 13 bases unmatched. This chain's CDR3 is CASTLRTGVWNEQFF. The DNA of the CDR3 is TGTGCCAGCACCTTGAGAACAGGGGTATGGAATGAGCAGTTCTTC.

The chain employs TRBV6-5 and TRBJ2-5, with 9 bases fitting TRBD1. This CDR3 region has 14 residues. After removal of 8 bases from V and 2 bases from J, the junction contained 6 bases not matched to a gene. The germline gives CDR1 MNHEY, CDR2 SVGAGI. The CDR3 DNA sequence: TGTGCCAGCTCGAAGACAGGGGGACAAGAGACCCAGTACTTC. Protein sequence: CASSKTGGQETQYF.

The gene calls are TRBV5-6 and TRBJ2-7, with 7 bases lining up with TRBD2. The CDR3 loop spans 15 amino acids. V gave up 4 bases and J gave up 2 bases; unmatched junction bases: 9. Germline V gives CDR1 SGHDT, CDR2 YYEEEE. Here the CDR3 reads CASSPWGGPTYEQYF. CDR3 in DNA: TGTGCCAGCAGCCCCTGGGGGGGACCCACCTACGAGCAGTACTTC.

V gene TRBV18 combines with J gene TRBJ1-2, with TRBD1 matching over 7 bases. CDR3 length: 16 amino acids. The germline CDR1 and CDR2 sequences are KGHSH and LQKENI. The V gene end was trimmed by 3 bases and the J gene end by 2 bases; junction bases not matched to a gene: 9. The DNA for the CDR3 is TGTGCCAGCTCACCTACTGACAGGGAACTAAACTATGGCTACACCTTC. As protein: CASSPTDRELNYGYTF.

Here the CDR3 DNA reads TGTGCCAGCAGTCCCGACAGGGATCAGCCCCAGCATTTT. It encodes CASSPDRDQPQHF. V is TRBV3-1 (or the pseudogene TRBV3-2) and J is TRBJ1-5; 7 bases map to TRBD1. CDR1 is LGHDT, CDR2 YNNKEL, per germline (reference sequence). This CDR3 region has 13 residues. Germline trimming cut 6 bases from V and 5 bases from J; bases unmatched to any gene: 4.

CDR3 protein: CASSYRVAGGEETQYF. CDR3 DNA: TGTGCCAGCAGCTACCGGGTAGCGGGGGGGGAAGAGACCCAGTACTTC. The chain carries TRBV7-2 and TRBJ2-5; 11 nucleotides match TRBD2. The V and J ends lost 4 bases and 3 bases, in that order; junction bases with no gene match: 7. CDR3 length: 16 residues. In germline, CDR1 is SGHTA, CDR2 FQGNSA.

This clone has just one count. This chain connects TRBV12-3 or TRBV12-4 to TRBJ2-3; no clear D. The CDR3 has 11 residues. V gave up 2 bases and J gave up 5 bases, with 2 bases separating them. The CDR3 bases are TGTGCCAGCAGTTTACGAGATACGCAGTATTTT. This sequence encodes CASSLRDTQYF.

The V and J genes are TRBV27 and TRBJ2-7; 7 bases align to TRBD1. Germline values: CDR1 MNHEY, CDR2 SMNVEV (reference sequence). Losses at the gene ends were 7 bases for V and 5 bases for J; bases not matched to a gene: 8. This CDR3 contains 13 residues. The CDR3 region is CASTSTGYNEQYF. The DNA of the CDR3 is TGTGCCAGCACCTCGACAGGGTATAACGAGCAGTACTTC.

This chain uses TRBV6-2 or TRBV6-3 with TRBJ2-1, with D maybe TRBD2 (5 bases). The CDR3 runs to 13 residues. Germline-derived CDR1 and CDR2 are MNHEY and SVGEGT. V gave up 6 bases and J gave up 8 bases, with 14 bases separating them. This CDR3 is CASSFSLADEQFF. The CDR3 nucleotides read TGTGCCAGCAGCTTCTCCCTAGCCGATGAGCAGTTCTTC.